This TCR beta chain is from a study of cytotoxic CD8 clonotypes in ibrutinib-treated CLL. Clones were sequenced by immunoSEQ multiplex PCR, and TCRdb holds only the in-frame ones, with some missing. The table has over 8,500 clones, roughly three quarters seen once; the top ten hold roughly 15%. The germline gives CDR1 LNHDA, CDR2 SQIVND (reference sequence). J was trimmed by 6 bases and V by 5 bases; bases with no gene match: 8. The CDR3 runs to 17 residues. The source material was PBMCs, sampled at disease progression, from a patient treated with ibrutinib. The chain couples TRBV19 to TRBJ2-3, with 16 bases fitting TRBD2. The TCR sequence derives from a human donor with chronic lymphocytic leukemia. CDR3 DNA sequence: TGTGCCAGTAGTTACCTGGGACTAGCGGGAGGGCCGGATACGCAGTATTTT. Amino acids: CASSYLGLAGGPDTQYF.